This TCR beta chain was captured in a study of blood T cell repertoires in COVID-19. In the original processing: From reference gene primer amplification, estimates of nucleated cell counts were derived. Only in-frame clones appear in the TCRdb table, and some are missing; sequencing was by immunoSEQ multiplex PCR. V, J and clone size reflect that table, while D and trimming were determined from the DNA. The data contain about 68,000 clones, 75% to 80% of them singletons. In germline, CDR1 is SGHRS, CDR2 YFSETQ. The CDR3 spans 15 residues. Trimming stripped 5 bases from V and 5 bases from J, with 14 bases between.

The sample was peripheral blood. This sequence originates from a woman aged 55-69 years with acute or convalescent COVID-19. The chain recombines TRBV5-1 with TRBJ1-6; D ambiguous. Here the CDR3 DNA reads TGCGCCAGCAGTCCCTGGGTCCGGGATAATTCACCCCTCCACTTT. As protein: CASSPWVRDNSPLHF.